Below, 16 T cell receptor beta chains from the same sample are listed, as sequenced in a study of shared clonotypes between healthy human individuals. Using immunoSEQ multiplex PCR, the repertoire was profiled, and TCRdb retains in-frame clones only, with some absent. The table lists around 500,000 clones, roughly 80% of them singletons. Source material: PBMCs. These receptors came from a woman between 40 and 50 years old in good health. Some clones in this sample may be carry-over from other donors' samples.

In the case of this clone: This is likely an artifact of a read error, given a far larger clone one base away. In DNA form, the CDR3 reads TGTGCCTGGGCGGGACGAAACTCCTACGAGCAGTACTTC. The encoded protein is CAWAGRNSYEQYF. J is TRBJ2-7 and V is TRBV30; TRBD2 might be the D (6 bases). The length of the CDR3 is 13 residues. V lost 5 bases to trimming and J lost 0 bases, with 11 bases between them. Germline CDR1 GTSNPN, CDR2 SVGIG (reference sequence).

The chain combines TRBV30 with TRBJ2-7, with TRBD1 matching 8 bases. The length of the CDR3 is 12 residues. Trimming at V came to 3 bases and at J to 5 bases, leaving 3 bases not matched to a gene. The V gene's germline CDR1 is GTSNPN and CDR2 SVGIG (reference sequence). DNA for the CDR3: TGTGCCTGGAGGACAGGGGCCAACGAGCAGTACTTC. Translating it yields CAWRTGANEQYF. Complete variable domain (other parts from reference TRBV30 and TRBJ2-7): SQTIHQWPATLVQPVGSPLSLECTVEGTSNPNLYWYRQAAGRGLQLLFYSVGIGQISSEVPQNLSASRPQDRQFILSSKKLLLSDSGFYLCAWRTGANEQYFGPGTRLTVT.

The CDR3 protein is CASSLQGDNSPLHF. The CDR3 DNA reads TGTGCCAGCAGCCTACAGGGGGATAATTCACCCCTCCACTTT. The genes are TRBV7-9 and TRBJ1-6; 8 bases align to TRBD1. Germline-derived CDR1 and CDR2 are SEHNR and FQNEAQ (reference sequence). The CDR3 contains 14 residues. Trimming removed 5 bases from V and 5 bases from J; junction bases left unmatched: 2.

This chain links TRBV5-4 with TRBJ2-1, with 12 bases aligning to TRBD2. J was trimmed by 10 bases and V by 4 bases; bases with no gene match: 9. The CDR3 loop spans 15 amino acids. From germline, CDR1 is SGHNT and CDR2 YYREEE (reference sequence). The CDR3 sequence is CASSPRPGTSGEQFF. The DNA of the CDR3 is TGTGCCAGCAGCCCCCGTCCCGGGACTAGCGGGGAGCAGTTCTTC.

This chain connects TRBV7-2 to TRBJ2-5; D is unresolved. In germline, CDR1 is SGHTA, CDR2 FQGNSA. V shed 5 bases and J shed 5 bases, with 18 bases lying between them. This CDR3 has 15 residues. The CDR3 DNA reads as TGTGCCAGCAGCACCCGCCTCCTAGGTTTGGAGACCCAGTACTTC. Translation gives CASSTRLLGLETQYF.

The chain combines TRBV15 with TRBJ2-7; 7 positions match TRBD1. Germline-derived CDR1 and CDR2 are LNHNV and YYDKDF (reference sequence). This CDR3 spans 15 amino acids. V gave up 0 bases and J gave up 3 bases; unmatched junction bases: 5. Written as DNA, the CDR3 is TGTGCCACCAGCAGAGATAGGGGGCAGGGCTACGAGCAGTACTTC. Translated: CATSRDRGQGYEQYF.

Only one count was recorded for this clone. The chain links TRBV9 to TRBJ2-7; TRBD2 is a possible D gene (6 bases). Germline V lookup: CDR1 SGDLS, CDR2 YYNGEE. This CDR3 contains 14 residues. Trimming removed 0 bases from V and 3 bases from J, with 10 bases in between. The CDR3 here is CASSVGWRDYEQYF. CDR3 coding DNA: TGTGCCAGCAGCGTAGGATGGCGGGACTACGAGCAGTACTTC.

V gene TRBV4-1 combines with J gene TRBJ1-4, with 8 bases fitting TRBD1. The CDR3 sequence is 15 residues long. V lost 1 base, J lost 3 bases, and 1 base stayed unmatched. Germline V gene lookup returns CDR1 MGHRA and CDR2 YSYEKL. The chain's CDR3 is CASSQGQGPNEKLFF. For the CDR3, the DNA is TGCGCCAGCAGCCAAGGACAGGGGCCTAATGAAAAACTGTTTTTT.

The gene calls are TRBV27 and TRBJ2-2, with 8 nucleotides matching TRBD1. V gave up 5 bases and J gave up 6 bases; unmatched junction bases: 11. Per germline, CDR1 MNHEY and CDR2 SMNVEV (reference sequence). This CDR3 region has 16 residues. CDR3: CASSQSGQAKAGELFF. The CDR3 coding sequence is TGTGCCAGCAGTCAATCGGGACAGGCAAAGGCCGGGGAGCTGTTTTTT.

The V call is TRBV5-3, the J call TRBJ2-1; the D gene is possibly TRBD2 (6 bases). TRBV5-3 is annotated as an ORF whose role is uncertain. V was shortened by 4 bases and J by 10 bases, with 24 bases between the two germline ends. The CDR3 spans 16 residues. CDR3 coding DNA: TGTGCCAGAAGCGGGACCACAGCTGTCGGGGGAGAAGAGCAGTTCTTC. This codes for CARSGTTAVGGEEQFF.

The gene calls are TRBV5-4 and TRBJ2-5; 7 bases fit TRBD1. Trimming removed 4 bases from V and 3 bases from J; junction bases left unmatched: 3. This CDR3 has 13 residues. Germline assignment: CDR1 SGHNT and CDR2 YYREEE (reference sequence). CDR3 nucleotides: TGTGCCAGCAGCATAACAGGGGAAGAGACCCAGTACTTC. The encoded protein is CASSITGEETQYF.

This sequence joins TRBV5-4 and TRBJ1-1; a weak D match, TRBD1 (5 bases). This CDR3 spans 14 amino acids. Trimming left V 3 bases short and J 3 bases short, with 12 bases between. From germline, CDR1 is SGHNT and CDR2 YYREEE (reference sequence). The CDR3 nucleotides are TGTGCCAGCAGCTGGGGCAGGAGGGACACTGAAGCTTTCTTT. Protein sequence: CASSWGRRDTEAFF.

This clone was observed once. The DNA is left out, because the CDR3 cannot be placed on it with certainty; the CDR3 is given as TCRdb lists it. The chain uses TRBV6-6 and TRBJ2-3; the table's D call of TRBD2 was not tested on the DNA. Germline CDR1 is MNHNY and CDR2 is SVGAGI (reference sequence). The CDR3 is 13 amino acids long, termini counted. This CDR3 reads CASSSSIPEVQYF.

The sample holds a few counts of this clone. The chain is built from TRBV28 and TRBJ1-4; 7 positions match TRBD1. The CDR3 loop spans 15 amino acids. Unmatched junction bases numbered 10, after V lost 5 bases and J lost 7 bases. The V gene's germline CDR1 is MDHEN and CDR2 SYDVKM. This chain's CDR3 is CASSQPTTGVEKLFF. CDR3 DNA: TGTGCCAGCAGTCAACCTACTACAGGGGTTGAAAAACTGTTTTTT.

The chain employs TRBV6-1 and TRBJ1-6; 8 bases are shared with TRBD1. CDR1 MNHNS and CDR2 SASEGT come from the germline V gene. Trimming took 6 bases from V and 7 from J; bases not matched to a gene: 5. CDR3 size: 14 residues. This CDR3 reads CASREGQENSPLHF. The CDR3 DNA follows: TGTGCCAGCAGGGAGGGACAGGAGAATTCACCCCTCCACTTT.

V and J are TRBV19 and TRBJ2-3; 8 bases are shared with TRBD1. Germline V gene lookup returns CDR1 LNHDA and CDR2 SQIVND (reference sequence). The CDR3 loop spans 16 amino acids. Trimming cost V 10 bases and J 4 bases; bases outside gene matches: 16. The CDR3 nucleotides read TGTGCCACCAGCCTGTTTGAGACAGGGGCCCCAGATACGCAGTATTTT. It codes for CATSLFETGAPDTQYF.